One and the same sample provided the 17 T cell receptor beta chains below, sequenced in a study of cytomegalovirus exposure and HLA in healthy donors. Primers for the PCR totalled 60 Vbeta and 13 Jbeta. Measured with immunoSEQ multiplex PCR; TCRdb has only the in-frame clones, and not every one. Of over 95,000 clones in the sample, 82% were seen once. The sequenced sample consisted of PBMCs. The receptors come from a woman between 18 and 29 years old in good health and CMV-seronegative.

This chain connects TRBV7-9 to TRBJ1-1; D is uncertain. The length of the CDR3 is 14 residues. V was cut by 6 bases and J by 0 bases, with 11 bases left in between. CDR1 and CDR2 (germline): SEHNR, FQNEAQ (reference sequence). CDR3 DNA: TGTGCCAGCAGAGCCCCCACAGTGAACACTGAAGCTTTCTTT. The encoded protein is CASRAPTVNTEAFF.

This chain connects TRBV7-8 to TRBJ2-3, with 10 bases lining up with TRBD2. This CDR3 has 17 residues. Unmatched junction bases numbered 13, after V lost 6 bases and J lost 4 bases. CDR1 SGHVS and CDR2 FQNEAQ come from the germline V gene. CDR3 in amino acids: CASRPLTAGGRADTQYF. CDR3 DNA sequence: TGTGCCAGCAGACCTCTTACAGCGGGAGGGCGCGCAGATACGCAGTATTTT.

The genes are TRBV5-1 and TRBJ2-3; 10 positions agree with TRBD2. V shed 2 bases, J shed 0 bases, and the junction held 6 bases outside the gene matches. Germline CDR1 SGHRS, CDR2 YFSETQ. This CDR3 is 17 amino acids long. The CDR3 reads CASSLLAGRSSTDTQYF. The CDR3, as DNA: TGCGCCAGCAGCTTACTAGCGGGGAGATCTAGCACAGATACGCAGTATTTT.

This clone was detected only a few times. The rearrangement uses TRBV5-6 and TRBJ1-5; maybe TRBD1 (5 bases). V dropped 3 bases and J dropped 6 bases, with 16 bases sitting between them. CDR3 length: 15 residues. The germline V gene encodes CDR1 SGHDT and CDR2 YYEEEE. Written as DNA, the CDR3 is TGTGCCAGCAGCTCTTCCGGGACTCTGGTTCAGCCCCAGCATTTT. Its translation is CASSSSGTLVQPQHF.

V is TRBV27 and J is TRBJ1-2, with 9 bases lining up with TRBD1. From germline, CDR1 is MNHEY and CDR2 SMNVEV (reference sequence). V was clipped by 4 bases and J by 0 bases; unmatched bases: 9. The CDR3 spans 17 residues. The CDR3 coding sequence is TGTGCCAGCAGTTGGTCGACGACAGGGGGAACTAACTATGGCTACACCTTC. Protein: CASSWSTTGGTNYGYTF.

The chain carries TRBV12-5 and TRBJ1-3, with a weak D call TRBD1 (5 bases). Germline lookup yields CDR1 LGHNT and CDR2 FRNRAP. V lost 0 bases to trimming and J lost 4 bases, with 7 bases between them. The CDR3 is made up of 14 amino acids. The CDR3 loop is CASGLVAGGNTIYF. The CDR3 DNA follows: TGTGCTAGTGGTTTGGTAGCAGGGGGAAACACCATATATTTT.

This sequence joins TRBV5-4 and TRBJ1-1; D remains ambiguous. The CDR3 has 13 residues. Deletions cut 0 bases from V and 8 bases from J, with 11 bases between. Per germline, CDR1 SGHNT and CDR2 YYREEE (reference sequence). The CDR3 nucleotides are TGTGCCAGCAGCTTGGCCTCTGGCAGAGAAGCTTTCTTT. The encoded protein is CASSLASGREAFF. Full variable domain (rest looked up from reference TRBV5-4 and TRBJ1-1): ETGVTQSPTHLIKTRGQQVTLRCSSQSGHNTVSWYQQALGQGPQFIFQYYREEENGRGNFPPRFSGLQFPNYSSELNVNALELDDSALYLCASSLASGREAFFGQGTRLTVV.

This clone was found a few times. The CDR3 loop reads CASSLGAVSNQPQHF. DNA of the CDR3: TGTGCCAGCAGCTTAGGTGCGGTCAGCAATCAGCCCCAGCATTTT. This sequence joins TRBV7-9 and TRBJ1-5; D gene unclear. The CDR3 length is 15 residues. Looked up from germline, CDR1 is SEHNR and CDR2 is FQNEAQ (reference sequence). Deletions cut 1 base from V and 1 base from J, with 8 bases between.

This sequence joins TRBV27 and TRBJ1-1; D gene ambiguous. There are 14 residues in the CDR3. The germline V gene encodes CDR1 MNHEY and CDR2 SMNVEV (reference sequence). Trimming stripped 2 bases from V and 2 bases from J, with 9 bases between. The CDR3 region has the DNA TGTGCCAGCAGTTTAGCCAGCGGAAACACTGAAGCTTTCTTT. This gives the protein CASSLASGNTEAFF.

This clone was observed a single time. The chain links TRBV5-1 to TRBJ1-6; 7 bases map to TRBD1. With 3 bases clipped from V and 9 bases from J, the junction kept 9 bases outside the gene matches. The CDR3 consists of 15 residues. Germline V gene sequence: CDR1 SGHRS, CDR2 YFSETQ. This chain's CDR3 is CASSSDGTELSPLHF. DNA for the CDR3: TGCGCCAGCAGCTCAGACGGGACAGAGCTTTCACCCCTCCACTTT.

This clone was detected only once. The chain has TRBV15 and TRBJ1-4; D possibly corresponds to TRBD1 (5 bases). Germline lookup yields CDR1 LNHNV and CDR2 YYDKDF (reference sequence). The CDR3 is 16 residues long. Between the trimmed V and J ends, which lost 3 bases and 5 bases, there was a span of 16 bases. CDR3 DNA sequence: TGTGCCACCAGCAGGGACACAGGACGGCGCAATGAAAAACTGTTTTTT. This gives the protein CATSRDTGRRNEKLFF. Supplemented by reference TRBV15 and TRBJ1-4, the full variable domain reads DAMVIQNPRYQVTQFGKPVTLSCSQTLNHNVMYWYQQKSSQAPKLLFHYYDKDFNNEADTPDNFQSRRPNTSFCFLDIRSPGLGDTAMYLCATSRDTGRRNEKLFFGSGTQLSVL.

J is TRBJ2-7 and V is TRBV7-9; D is possibly TRBD1 (6 bases). CDR3 size: 15 residues. Germline CDR1 is SEHNR and CDR2 is FQNEAQ (reference sequence). The V end lost 2 bases, the J end lost 6 bases, and 17 bases lay between the germline ends. In DNA, the CDR3 is TGTGCCAGCAGCTTATTCCAGGGGACCGAAGGCGAGCAGTACTTC. Translating it yields CASSLFQGTEGEQYF. Full variable domain (outside the CDR3, taken from reference TRBV7-9 and TRBJ2-7): DTGVSQNPRHKITKRGQNVTFRCDPISEHNRLYWYRQTLGQGPEFLTYFQNEAQLEKSRLLSDRFSAERPKGSFSTLEIQRTEQGDSAMYLCASSLFQGTEGEQYFGPGTRLTVT.

This clone has just one count. The chain has TRBV7-8 and TRBJ1-3; 10 bases map to TRBD1. The CDR3 loop spans 15 amino acids. Trimming removed 9 bases from V and 3 bases from J; junction bases left unmatched: 8. Germline loops: CDR1 SGHVS, CDR2 FQNEAQ. This CDR3 is CASWGTGEGGNTIYF. The CDR3, as DNA: TGTGCCAGTTGGGGGACAGGGGAAGGTGGAAACACCATATATTTT.

The chain carries TRBV4-1 and TRBJ2-2, with 8 bases matching TRBD2. J was trimmed by 7 bases and V by 1 base; bases with no gene match: 8. CDR3 length: 16 amino acids. Germline CDR1 reads MGHRA; CDR2 reads YSYEKL. As DNA, the CDR3 is TGCGCCAGCAGCCAAGGGTTTGTAGCGGGGCGCGGGGAGCTGTTTTTT. Its protein is CASSQGFVAGRGELFF.

The gene calls are TRBV27 and TRBJ1-2; D possibly corresponds to TRBD1 (6 bases). This CDR3 has 15 amino acids. V was pared by 4 bases and J by 8 bases, with 20 bases between. Germline CDR1 is MNHEY and CDR2 is SMNVEV (reference sequence). In DNA form, the CDR3 reads TGTGCCAGCAGTTGGGGAGGGGGGGGCGCATACGGCTACACCTTC. This codes for CASSWGGGGAYGYTF.

V usage is TRBV5-3 and J usage is TRBJ1-1; TRBD1 matches 7 bases. TRBV5-3 is assigned to the ORF class and has an uncertain function. The CDR3 extends over 15 amino acids. With 4 bases clipped from V and 1 base from J, the junction kept 7 bases outside the gene matches. CDR3 amino acids: CARSRGQERNTEAFF. CDR3 nucleotide sequence: TGTGCCAGAAGCCGAGGACAGGAGAGGAACACTGAAGCTTTCTTT.

The rearrangement links TRBV29-1 to TRBJ1-2, with a weak D call TRBD1 (5 bases). Trimming shortened V by 1 base and J by 7 bases, and 10 bases separated the two germline ends. Germline V lookup: CDR1 SQVTM, CDR2 ANQGSEA. The CDR3 consists of 12 residues. CDR3 nucleotide sequence: TGCAGCGTTGAAGTTGGGGGGGGTGGCTACACCTTC. Translated: CSVEVGGGGYTF.